This T cell receptor beta chain appears in the sequencing data of a study of blood T cell repertoires in COVID-19. Study information: Acute and convalescent COVID-19 samples came from the United States, Italy and Spain. PBMCs, B-cell-depleted T cells, or T cells provided the cDNA or gDNA that made up the material.

This clone has more than one count but fewer than ten. In the original processing: By means of reference gene primer amplification, nucleated cell counts were estimated. Assay: immunoSEQ multiplex PCR; the TCRdb copy retains only in-frame clones and omits some. For V, J and clone size, that table is used; D and trimming come from the DNA. The sample lists about 51,000 clones, approximately 84% occurring once. The CDR3 totals 15 residues. Trimming cost V 6 bases and J 2 bases; bases outside gene matches: 9. CDR1 is MNHEY and CDR2 is SVGAGI in the germline V gene. This clonotype originated in a man aged 45-60 years with acute or convalescent COVID-19. The rearrangement joins TRBV6-5 to TRBJ2-7; 8 nucleotides line up with TRBD1. The specimen was peripheral blood. The DNA of the CDR3 is TGTGCCAGCAGCTTGGGAACGACAGGGGCCTACGAGCAGTACTTC. Amino acid sequence: CASSLGTTGAYEQYF.